These 24 T cell receptor beta chains were sequenced from one sample in a study of T cells in Graves' hyperthyroidism and ophthalmopathy. Using RNA transcripts as the source, TCR beta CDR3 regions were amplified. A set of HTBI primers served as the primers for a first-round RT-PCR of the TCR CDR3. From the multiplex PCR reads, TCRdb called clonotypes with MiXCR, one entry per CDR3 protein. The table records about 640,000 distinct CDR3 sequences, roughly 14% of them present only once. The specimen sequenced was blood. The source is a woman in her forties or fifties with Graves' ophthalmopathy.

This clonotype was found a few times. The DNA for the CDR3 is TGCAGTGCTAGAGCGAGGCGTCCGAACACCGGGGAGCTGTTTTTT. Translating gives CSARARRPNTGELFF. This rearrangement joins TRBV20-1 to TRBJ2-2, with D unclear. The V end lost 1 base, the J end lost 0 bases, and 9 bases lay between the germline ends. The CDR3 has 15 residues. CDR1 is DFQATT and CDR2 is SNEGSKA in the germline V gene (reference sequence).

This clonotype was seen a few times. The chain joins TRBV7-2 to TRBJ2-2; TRBD2 might be the D (5 bases). V shed 5 bases and J shed 5 bases, with 18 bases lying between them. The CDR3 has 16 residues. Germline V gives CDR1 SGHTA, CDR2 FQGNSA. CDR3 sequence (DNA): TGTGCCAGCAGCCGACCACTAGGATTTCGGACCGGGGAGCTGTTTTTT. This encodes CASSRPLGFRTGELFF.

The rearrangement joins TRBV20-1 to TRBJ2-7; no reliable D call. Germline V gene data show CDR1 as DFQATT and CDR2 as SNEGSKA (reference sequence). This CDR3 contains 12 residues. Trimming removed 0 bases at V and 1 base at J, with 4 bases between. CDR3 DNA: TGCAGTGCTAGAGATCAATCCTACGAGCAGTACTTC. This sequence encodes CSARDQSYEQYF.

This clonotype was recorded at least ten times. This chain uses TRBV6-1 with TRBJ1-1; D not certain. Germline V gene data show CDR1 as MNHNS and CDR2 as SASEGT. Trimming shortened V by 6 bases and J by 3 bases, and 11 bases separated the two germline ends. The CDR3 spans 13 residues. The DNA for the CDR3 is TGTGCCAGCAGGAGTGCGTGGGACACTGAAGCTTTCTTT. Protein product: CASRSAWDTEAFF.

There are many counts of this clonotype. V is TRBV14 and J is TRBJ2-7; D is perhaps TRBD1 (5 bases). The CDR3 totals 14 residues. Trimming removed 5 bases from V and 6 bases from J, with 17 bases in between. From germline, CDR1 is SGHDN and CDR2 FVKESK. CDR3 in amino acids: CASSYGQTLGEQYF. For the CDR3, the DNA is TGTGCCAGCAGCTACGGACAAACGCTCGGCGAGCAGTACTTC. Full variable domain (outside the CDR3, taken from reference TRBV14 and TRBJ2-7): EAGVTQFPSHSVIEKGQTVTLRCDPISGHDNLYWYRRVMGKEIKFLLHFVKESKQDESGMPNNRFLAERTGGTYSTLKVQPAELEDSGVYFCASSYGQTLGEQYFGPGTRLTVT.

This clonotype turned up a few times. This chain uses TRBV29-1 with TRBJ2-1; TRBD2 matches at 7 bases. This CDR3 is built from 14 residues. The germline CDR1 and CDR2 sequences are SQVTM and ANQGSEA. The V gene end was trimmed by 6 bases and the J gene end by 1 base; junction bases not matched to a gene: 6. In nucleotides, the CDR3 is TGCAGCGTCCAGCGGGATCGGTCCTACAATGAGCAGTTCTTC. It specifies CSVQRDRSYNEQFF.

CDR3 residues: CASKGSGAYNEQFF. The DNA for the CDR3 is TGTGCCAGCAAGGGAAGCGGGGCCTACAATGAGCAGTTCTTC. The rearrangement links TRBV7-9 to TRBJ2-1; 7 bases agree with TRBD2. V was pared by 7 bases and J by 2 bases, with 5 bases of the junction left unmatched. CDR1 is SEHNR and CDR2 is FQNEAQ in the germline V gene (reference sequence). The CDR3 covers 14 residues.

This clonotype occurred a few times. V usage is TRBV20-1 and J usage is TRBJ1-5; possibly TRBD1 for D (5 bases). Trimming left V 5 bases short and J 4 bases short, with 24 bases between. Germline loops: CDR1 DFQATT, CDR2 SNEGSKA (reference sequence). This CDR3 contains 17 residues. The CDR3 loop is CSAGRGPNRQKNQPQHF. The CDR3 DNA follows: TGCAGTGCTGGCCGAGGGCCAAATAGACAGAAAAATCAGCCCCAGCATTTT.

This clonotype has ten or more counts. The chain carries TRBV6-1 and TRBJ2-5, with D uncertain. Trimming cost V 6 bases and J 0 bases, with 20 bases left between them. Germline CDR1 is MNHNS and CDR2 is SASEGT. The CDR3 runs 17 residues. In DNA form, the CDR3 reads TGTGCCAGCAGCCCTATGGACGAGAGAGTCAACCAAGAGACCCAGTACTTC. It translates to CASSPMDERVNQETQYF.

Ten or more counts support this clonotype. V is TRBV28 and J is TRBJ1-2; the D gene is possibly TRBD1 (5 bases). Trimming left V 2 bases short and J 0 bases short, with 16 bases between. Per germline, CDR1 MDHEN and CDR2 SYDVKM. CDR3 length: 17 amino acids. This chain's CDR3 is CASSLLAGSISNYGYTF. CDR3 nucleotides: TGTGCCAGCAGTTTACTGGCAGGGAGCATTTCTAACTATGGCTACACCTTC.

This clonotype was recorded only once. This sequence joins TRBV4-3 and TRBJ1-5; unclear D gene. The CDR3 covers 14 residues. Looked up from germline, CDR1 is LGHNA and CDR2 is YSLEER. Trimming removed 1 base from V and 3 bases from J, with 7 bases in between. The CDR3 bases are TGCGCCAGCAGCCAAGGTATAGACAATCAGCCCCAGCATTTT. The encoded protein is CASSQGIDNQPQHF.

The CDR3 loop is CASSPRFTDTQYF. Here the CDR3 DNA reads TGTGCCAGCAGTCCACGGTTTACAGATACGCAGTATTTT. The chain carries TRBV6-1 and TRBJ2-3; D not resolved. V was trimmed by 5 bases and J by 3 bases, leaving 9 bases between them. The CDR3 is 13 residues long. Germline CDR1 reads MNHNS; CDR2 reads SASEGT.

The chain carries TRBV15 and TRBJ2-7, with D unclear. The V gene lost 7 bases and the J gene lost 0 bases, with 13 bases spanning the gap. The CDR3 consists of 14 residues. Germline CDR1 and CDR2: LNHNV and YYDKDF (reference sequence). The CDR3 sequence: CATKSDRSSYEQYF. CDR3 nucleotide sequence: TGTGCCACCAAGTCCGACCGGAGCTCCTACGAGCAGTACTTC.

This clonotype was counted many times. V usage is TRBV30 and J usage is TRBJ1-5, with 7 bases aligning to TRBD1. The V and J ends lost 1 base and 6 bases, in that order; junction bases with no gene match: 3. This CDR3 has 13 amino acids. Looked up from germline, CDR1 is GTSNPN and CDR2 is SVGIG (reference sequence). The CDR3 region has the DNA TGTGCCTGGAGTGAGCAGGGGGGTCAGCCCCAGCATTTT. It is translated as CAWSEQGGQPQHF.

This clonotype was seen at least ten times. The chain has TRBV20-1 and TRBJ2-7; 15 positions match TRBD2. The CDR3 loop spans 14 amino acids. V lost 5 bases to trimming and J lost 4 bases; unmatched junction nucleotides: 3. CDR1 is DFQATT, CDR2 SNEGSKA, per germline (reference sequence). Here the CDR3 reads CSASGTSGRYEQYF. The CDR3 DNA sequence: TGCAGTGCTTCCGGGACTAGCGGGAGGTACGAGCAGTACTTC.

This clonotype was counted at least ten times. CDR3 sequence (DNA): TGTGCCTGGACTAAAGCGGACAGCTCCTACAATGAGCAGTTCTTC. As protein: CAWTKADSSYNEQFF. The chain joins TRBV30 to TRBJ2-1; D might be TRBD1 (6 bases). Trimming cost V 4 bases and J 0 bases, with 13 bases left between them. The CDR3 consists of 15 residues. Germline values: CDR1 GTSNPN, CDR2 SVGIG (reference sequence).

The table lists this clonotype with many counts. The CDR3 region is CASSGDHTDTQYF. The DNA for the CDR3 is TGTGCCAGCAGTGGGGACCACACAGATACGCAGTATTTT. The rearrangement joins TRBV27 to TRBJ2-3; either TRBD1 or TRBD2 may supply D (5 bases each). With 5 bases removed from V and 2 bases from J, the gap between germline ends came to 8 bases. The CDR3 sequence is 13 residues long. Germline CDR1 is MNHEY and CDR2 is SMNVEV (reference sequence).

On this clonotype itself: Since a much larger clone is just one base distant, this may be a read error. The gene calls are TRBV20-1 and TRBJ1-1, with D hard to call. The CDR3 length is 14 residues. From germline, CDR1 is DFQATT and CDR2 SNEGSKA (reference sequence). CDR3 amino acids: CSARDAWANTVAFF. The CDR3 DNA reads TGCAGTGCTAGAGATGCCTGGGCGAACACTGTAGCTTTCTTT.

This clonotype was seen just once. This may be a read error, as it is one base from a much larger clone. It is likely a read error, because the conserved phenylalanine at the end of the CDR3 is missing. The genes are TRBV7-8 and TRBJ2-7; TRBD2 might be the D (5 bases). The CDR3 consists of 15 residues. The V end lost 1 base, the J end lost 0 bases, and 10 bases lay between the germline ends. Germline CDR1 SGHVS, CDR2 FQNEAQ. As DNA, the CDR3 is TGTGCCAGCAGCTTAGAAGCGGCGAGCTCCTACGAGCAGTACTCC. It codes for CASSLEAASSYEQYS.

This clonotype was picked up many times. The V gene is TRBV20-1, the J gene TRBJ2-1; 12 nucleotides line up with TRBD2. CDR3 size: 18 residues. J lost 2 bases, V lost 0 bases, and 8 bases had no gene match. Per the germline V gene, CDR1 is DFQATT and CDR2 is SNEGSKA (reference sequence). The CDR3 here is CSARDLTSGRPTYNEQFF. The CDR3 nucleotides are TGCAGTGCTAGAGACCTGACTAGCGGGAGACCTACCTACAATGAGCAGTTCTTC.

This clonotype has a single count. The chain has TRBV4-3 and TRBJ2-1, with D perhaps TRBD2 (6 bases). The germline V gene has CDR1 LGHNA and CDR2 YSLEER. The CDR3 sequence is 16 residues long. V lost 3 bases, J lost 3 bases, and 15 bases lay in between. CDR3 DNA sequence: TGCGCCAGCAGCCAGGACGGGACTTCCGACTACAATGAGCAGTTCTTC. Residues: CASSQDGTSDYNEQFF.

Ten or more counts support this clonotype. The J gene is TRBJ1-4, the V gene TRBV28; tentative D call: TRBD1 (5 bases). V lost 5 bases and J 2 bases, leaving 12 bases between the germline ends. Germline V lookup: CDR1 MDHEN, CDR2 SYDVKM. CDR3 size: 15 residues. This chain's CDR3 is CASSPRKGTNEKLFF. The DNA of the CDR3 is TGTGCCAGCAGTCCACGGAAGGGGACTAATGAAAAACTGTTTTTT.

This clonotype was picked up many times. The J gene is TRBJ2-7, the V gene TRBV2; a possible D gene is TRBD2 (6 bases). CDR3 length equals 15 residues. CDR1 is SNHLY and CDR2 is FYNNEI in the germline V gene. V dropped 3 bases and J dropped 7 bases, with 19 bases sitting between them. CDR3 sequence reads: CASSDRWSLEGEQYF. The CDR3 DNA sequence: TGTGCCAGCAGTGATCGTTGGTCTCTGGAGGGGGAGCAGTACTTC.

This sequence joins TRBV10-3 and TRBJ2-1; D is possibly TRBD1 or TRBD2 (6 bases each). Looked up from germline, CDR1 is ENHRY and CDR2 is SYGVKD. The V and J ends lost 3 bases and 5 bases respectively, with 17 bases between them. This CDR3 comprises 16 residues. CDR3 DNA sequence: TGTGCCATCAGTGATAAACTAGGGCGGGACAACAATGAGCAGTTCTTC. It encodes CAISDKLGRDNNEQFF.